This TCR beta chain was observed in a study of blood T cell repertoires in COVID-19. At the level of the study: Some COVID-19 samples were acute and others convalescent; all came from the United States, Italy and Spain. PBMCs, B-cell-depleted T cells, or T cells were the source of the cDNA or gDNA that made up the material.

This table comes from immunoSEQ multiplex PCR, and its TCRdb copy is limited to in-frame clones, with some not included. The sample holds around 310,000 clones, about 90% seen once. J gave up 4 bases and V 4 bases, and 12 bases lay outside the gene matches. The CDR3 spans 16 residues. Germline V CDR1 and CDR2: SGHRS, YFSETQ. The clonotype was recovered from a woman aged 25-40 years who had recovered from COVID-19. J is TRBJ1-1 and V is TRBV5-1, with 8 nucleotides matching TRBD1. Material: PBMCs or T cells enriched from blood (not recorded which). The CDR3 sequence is CASSLDRGLRGTEAFF. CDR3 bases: TGCGCCAGCAGCCTTGACAGGGGTCTACGGGGCACTGAAGCTTTCTTT. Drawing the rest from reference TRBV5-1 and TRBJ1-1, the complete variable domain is KAGVTQTPRYLIKTRGQQVTLSCSPISGHRSVSWYQQTPGQGLQFLFEYFSETQRNKGNFPGRFSGRQFSNSRSEMNVSTLELGDSALYLCASSLDRGLRGTEAFFGQGTRLTVV.